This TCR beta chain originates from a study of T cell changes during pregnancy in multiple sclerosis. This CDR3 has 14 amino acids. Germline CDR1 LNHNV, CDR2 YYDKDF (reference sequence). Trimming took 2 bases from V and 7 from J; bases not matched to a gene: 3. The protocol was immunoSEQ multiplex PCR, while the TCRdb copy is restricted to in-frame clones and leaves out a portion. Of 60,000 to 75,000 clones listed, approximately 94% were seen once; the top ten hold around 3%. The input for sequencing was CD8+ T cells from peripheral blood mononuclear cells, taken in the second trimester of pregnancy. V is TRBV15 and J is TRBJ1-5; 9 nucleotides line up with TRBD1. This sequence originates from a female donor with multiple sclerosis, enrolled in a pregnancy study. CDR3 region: CATSRTGGGQPQHF. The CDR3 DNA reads TGTGCCACCAGCAGAACAGGGGGCGGGCAGCCCCAGCATTTT. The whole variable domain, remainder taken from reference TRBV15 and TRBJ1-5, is DAMVIQNPRYQVTQFGKPVTLSCSQTLNHNVMYWYQQKSSQAPKLLFHYYDKDFNNEADTPDNFQSRRPNTSFCFLDIRSPGLGDTAMYLCATSRTGGGQPQHFGDGTRLSIL.